This T cell receptor (beta chain) was recovered during a study of breast tumors, draining lymph nodes, adjacent tissues. Study observations and caveats: Tumor TCR diversity was below lymph nodes but above nontumor tissue.

The CDR3 has 13 amino acids. V shed 1 base and J shed 7 bases, with 5 bases lying between them. The germline V gene has CDR1 LGHDT and CDR2 YNNKEL (reference sequence). Worth noting for this clonotype: Its antigen is currently unknown.

One entry per CDR3 protein, called by TCRdb with MiXCR from the multiplex PCR reads. The data hold more than 10,000 distinct CDR3 sequences, with around 70% observed a single time. The origin of this receptor is a female donor with breast cancer. Some clones in this sample may be carry-over from other donors' samples. Sequencing was carried out using tumor-adjacent breast tissue. The V call is TRBV3-1, the J call TRBJ1-6, with D unresolved. In DNA, the CDR3 is TGTGCCAGCAGCCAAGGGGCAAATTCACCCCTCCACTTT. It yields the protein CASSQGANSPLHF. Full variable domain (outside the CDR3, taken from reference TRBV3-1 and TRBJ1-6): DTAVSQTPKYLVTQMGNDKSIKCEQNLGHDTMYWYKQDSKKFLKIMFSYNNKELIINETVPNRFSPKSPDKAHLNLHINSLELGDSAVYFCASSQGANSPLHFGNGTRLTVT.